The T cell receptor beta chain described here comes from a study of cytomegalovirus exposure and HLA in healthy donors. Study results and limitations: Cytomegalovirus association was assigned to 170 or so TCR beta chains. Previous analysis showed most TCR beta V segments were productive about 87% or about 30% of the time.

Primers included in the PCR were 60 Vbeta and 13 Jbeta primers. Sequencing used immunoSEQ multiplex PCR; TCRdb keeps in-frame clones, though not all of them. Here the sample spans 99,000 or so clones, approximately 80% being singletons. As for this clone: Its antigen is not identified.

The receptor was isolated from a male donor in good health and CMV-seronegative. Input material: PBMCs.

CDR3 sequence: CASSLDGGQTEAFF. CDR3 sequence (DNA): TGTGCCAGCAGCTTGGACGGGGGGCAGACTGAAGCTTTCTTT. J is TRBJ1-1 and V is TRBV5-4; weak D call: TRBD1 (6 bases). Trimming shortened V by 0 bases and J by 5 bases, and 11 bases separated the two germline ends. Looked up from germline, CDR1 is SGHNT and CDR2 is YYREEE (reference sequence). The CDR3 is 14 residues long.